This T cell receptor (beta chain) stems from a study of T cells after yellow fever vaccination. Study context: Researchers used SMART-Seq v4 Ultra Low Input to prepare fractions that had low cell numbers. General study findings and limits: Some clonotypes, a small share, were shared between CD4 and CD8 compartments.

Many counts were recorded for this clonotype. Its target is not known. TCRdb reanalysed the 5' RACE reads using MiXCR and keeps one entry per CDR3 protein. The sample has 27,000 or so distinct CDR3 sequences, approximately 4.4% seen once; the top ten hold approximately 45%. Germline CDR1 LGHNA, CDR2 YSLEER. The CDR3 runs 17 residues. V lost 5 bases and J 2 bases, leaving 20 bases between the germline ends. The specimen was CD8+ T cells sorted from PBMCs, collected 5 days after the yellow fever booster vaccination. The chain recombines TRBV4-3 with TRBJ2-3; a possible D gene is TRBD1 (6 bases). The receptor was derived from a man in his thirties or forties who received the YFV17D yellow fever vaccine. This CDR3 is CASSAYLTGSTTDTQYF. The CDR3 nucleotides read TGCGCCAGCAGCGCATACCTGACAGGCAGCACCACAGATACGCAGTATTTT.